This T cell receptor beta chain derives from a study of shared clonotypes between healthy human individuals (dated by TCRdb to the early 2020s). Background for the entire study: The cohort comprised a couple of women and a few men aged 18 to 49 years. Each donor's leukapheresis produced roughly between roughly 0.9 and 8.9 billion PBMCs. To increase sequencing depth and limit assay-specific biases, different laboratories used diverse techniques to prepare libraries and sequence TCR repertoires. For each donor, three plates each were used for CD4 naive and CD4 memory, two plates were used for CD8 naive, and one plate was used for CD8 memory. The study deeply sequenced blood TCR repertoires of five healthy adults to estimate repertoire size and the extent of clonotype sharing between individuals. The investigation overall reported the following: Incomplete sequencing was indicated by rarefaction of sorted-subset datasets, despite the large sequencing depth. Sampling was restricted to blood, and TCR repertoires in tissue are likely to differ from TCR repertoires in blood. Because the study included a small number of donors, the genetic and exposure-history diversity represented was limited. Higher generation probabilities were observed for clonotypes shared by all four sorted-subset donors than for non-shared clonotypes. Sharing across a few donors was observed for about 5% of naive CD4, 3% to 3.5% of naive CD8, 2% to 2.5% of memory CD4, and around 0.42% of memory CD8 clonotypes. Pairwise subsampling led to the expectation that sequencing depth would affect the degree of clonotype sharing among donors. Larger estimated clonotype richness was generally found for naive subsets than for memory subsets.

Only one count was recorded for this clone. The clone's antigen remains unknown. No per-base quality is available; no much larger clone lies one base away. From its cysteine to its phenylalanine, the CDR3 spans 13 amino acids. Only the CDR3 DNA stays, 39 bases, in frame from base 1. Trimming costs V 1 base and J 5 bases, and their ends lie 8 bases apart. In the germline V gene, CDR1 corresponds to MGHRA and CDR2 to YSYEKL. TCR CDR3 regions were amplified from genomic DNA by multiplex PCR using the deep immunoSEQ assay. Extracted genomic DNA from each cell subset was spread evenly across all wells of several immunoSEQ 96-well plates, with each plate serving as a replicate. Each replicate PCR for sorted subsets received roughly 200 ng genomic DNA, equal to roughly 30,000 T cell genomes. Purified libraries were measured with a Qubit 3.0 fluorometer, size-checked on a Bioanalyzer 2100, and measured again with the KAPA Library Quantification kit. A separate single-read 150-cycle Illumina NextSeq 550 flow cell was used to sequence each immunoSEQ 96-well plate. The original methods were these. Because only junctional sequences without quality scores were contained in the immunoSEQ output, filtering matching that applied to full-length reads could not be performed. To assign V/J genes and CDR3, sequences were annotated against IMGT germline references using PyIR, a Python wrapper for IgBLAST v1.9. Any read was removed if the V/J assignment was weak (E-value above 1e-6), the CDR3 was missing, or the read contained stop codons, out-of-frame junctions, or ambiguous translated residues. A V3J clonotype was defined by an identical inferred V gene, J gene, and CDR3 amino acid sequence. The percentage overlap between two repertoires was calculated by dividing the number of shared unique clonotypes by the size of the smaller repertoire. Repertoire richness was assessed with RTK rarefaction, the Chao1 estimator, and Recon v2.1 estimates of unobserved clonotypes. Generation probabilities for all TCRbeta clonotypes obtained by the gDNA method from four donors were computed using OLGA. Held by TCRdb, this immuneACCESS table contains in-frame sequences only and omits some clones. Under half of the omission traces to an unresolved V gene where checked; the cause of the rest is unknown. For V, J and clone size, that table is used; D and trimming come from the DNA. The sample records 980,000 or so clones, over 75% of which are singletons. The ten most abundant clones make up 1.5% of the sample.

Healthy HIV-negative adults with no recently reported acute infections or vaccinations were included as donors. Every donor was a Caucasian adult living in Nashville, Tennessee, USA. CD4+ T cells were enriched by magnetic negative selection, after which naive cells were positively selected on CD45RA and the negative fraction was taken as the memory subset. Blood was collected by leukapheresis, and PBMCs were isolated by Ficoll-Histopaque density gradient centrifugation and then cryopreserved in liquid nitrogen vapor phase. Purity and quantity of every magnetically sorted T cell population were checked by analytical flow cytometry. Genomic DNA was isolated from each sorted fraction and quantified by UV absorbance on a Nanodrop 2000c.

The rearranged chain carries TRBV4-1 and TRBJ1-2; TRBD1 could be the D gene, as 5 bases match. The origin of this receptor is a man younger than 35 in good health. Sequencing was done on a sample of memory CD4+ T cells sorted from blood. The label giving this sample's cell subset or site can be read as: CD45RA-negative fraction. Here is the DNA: TGCGCCAGCAGCCAAGCAGGGCTATATGGCTACACCTTC. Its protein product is CASSQAGLYGYTF.